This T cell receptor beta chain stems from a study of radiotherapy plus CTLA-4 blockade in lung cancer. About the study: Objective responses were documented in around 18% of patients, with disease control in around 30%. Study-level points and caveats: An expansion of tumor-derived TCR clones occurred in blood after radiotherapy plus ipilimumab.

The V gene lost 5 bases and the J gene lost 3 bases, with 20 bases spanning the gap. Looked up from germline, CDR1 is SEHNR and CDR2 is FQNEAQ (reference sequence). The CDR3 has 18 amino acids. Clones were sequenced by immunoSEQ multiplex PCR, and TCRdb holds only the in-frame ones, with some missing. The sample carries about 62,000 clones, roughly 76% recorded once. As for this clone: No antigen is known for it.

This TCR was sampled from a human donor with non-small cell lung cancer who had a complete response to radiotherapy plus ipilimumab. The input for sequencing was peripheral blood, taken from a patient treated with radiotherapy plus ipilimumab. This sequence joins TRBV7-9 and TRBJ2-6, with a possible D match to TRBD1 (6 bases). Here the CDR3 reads CASSPVGQRVGGANVLTF. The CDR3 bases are TGTGCCAGCAGCCCCGTCGGACAGCGAGTCGGTGGGGCCAACGTCCTGACTTTC.